This TCR beta chain was obtained from a study of shared clonotypes between healthy human individuals. This CDR3 spans 18 amino acids. Germline CDR1 and CDR2: ENHRY and SYGVKD. The germline V and J ends were trimmed by 0 bases and 0 bases, with 18 bases remaining between them. With respect to this clone: Its antigen is not identified.

The assay was immunoSEQ multiplex PCR, and TCRdb's table has in-frame clones only and misses some. The profile covers about 490,000 clones, with more than 65% appearing a single time and 12% taken by the ten largest. General observations from the study: Genetic and exposure-history diversity was limited by the few donors.

Around 91 million PBMCs were counted before genomic DNA extraction. The clonotype originates from a woman between 35 and 50 years old in good health. Some clones in this sample may be carry-over from other donors' samples. The chain joins TRBV10-3 to TRBJ2-7; D assignment may be TRBD1 or TRBD2 (7 bases each). The specimen sequenced was PBMCs. The CDR3 region is CAISESIGRGLPSYEQYF. The CDR3 region has the DNA TGTGCCATCAGTGAGTCGATAGGGAGGGGGCTCCCCTCCTACGAGCAGTACTTC.